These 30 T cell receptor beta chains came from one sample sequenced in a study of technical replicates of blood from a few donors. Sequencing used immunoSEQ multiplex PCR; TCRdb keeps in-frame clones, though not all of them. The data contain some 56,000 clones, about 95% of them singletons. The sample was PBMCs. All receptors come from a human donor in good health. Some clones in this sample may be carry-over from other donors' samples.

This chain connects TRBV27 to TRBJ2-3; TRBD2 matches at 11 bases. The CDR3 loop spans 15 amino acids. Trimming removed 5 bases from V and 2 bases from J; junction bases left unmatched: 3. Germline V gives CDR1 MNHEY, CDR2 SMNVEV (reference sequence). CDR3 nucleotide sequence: TGTGCCAGCAGTACTAGCGGGGGCCCCACAGATACGCAGTATTTT. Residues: CASSTSGGPTDTQYF.

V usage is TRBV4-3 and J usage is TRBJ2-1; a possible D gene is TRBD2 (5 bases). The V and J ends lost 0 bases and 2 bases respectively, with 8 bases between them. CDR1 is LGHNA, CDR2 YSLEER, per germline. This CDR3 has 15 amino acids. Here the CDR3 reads CASSQERAPYNEQFF. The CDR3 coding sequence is TGCGCCAGCAGCCAAGAGCGGGCCCCCTACAATGAGCAGTTCTTC.

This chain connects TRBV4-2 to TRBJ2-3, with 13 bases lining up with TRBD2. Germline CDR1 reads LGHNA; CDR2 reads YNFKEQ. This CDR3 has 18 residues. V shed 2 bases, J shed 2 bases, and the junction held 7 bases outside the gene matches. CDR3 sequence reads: CASSQQRLAGGSTDTQYF. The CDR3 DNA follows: TGTGCCAGCAGCCAACAGAGACTAGCGGGGGGCTCCACAGATACGCAGTATTTT.

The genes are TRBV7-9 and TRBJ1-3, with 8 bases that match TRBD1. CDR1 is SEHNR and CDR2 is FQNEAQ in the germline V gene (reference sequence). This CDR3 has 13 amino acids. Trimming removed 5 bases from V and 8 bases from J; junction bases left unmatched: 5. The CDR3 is CASSLQGVDTIYF. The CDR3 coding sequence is TGTGCCAGCAGCCTACAGGGGGTGGACACCATATATTTT.

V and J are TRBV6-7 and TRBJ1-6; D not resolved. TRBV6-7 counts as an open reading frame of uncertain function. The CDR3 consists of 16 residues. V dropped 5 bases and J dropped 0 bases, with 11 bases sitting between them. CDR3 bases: TGTGCCAGCAGTAGGCCGGGGAGCTCCTATAATTCACCCCTCCACTTT. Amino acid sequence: CASSRPGSSYNSPLHF.

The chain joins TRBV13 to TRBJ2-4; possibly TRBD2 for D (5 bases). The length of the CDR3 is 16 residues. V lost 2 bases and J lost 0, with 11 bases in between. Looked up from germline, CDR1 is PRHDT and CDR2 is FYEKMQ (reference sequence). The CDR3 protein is CASSLRSGLAKNIQYF. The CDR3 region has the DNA TGTGCCAGCAGCTTACGATCGGGGTTAGCCAAAAACATTCAGTACTTC.

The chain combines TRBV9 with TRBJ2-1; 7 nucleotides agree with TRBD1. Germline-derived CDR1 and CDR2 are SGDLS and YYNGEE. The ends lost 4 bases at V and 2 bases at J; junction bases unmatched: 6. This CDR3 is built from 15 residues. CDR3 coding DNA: TGTGCCAGCAGCAAACAGGGGCCCCCCTACAATGAGCAGTTCTTC. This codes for CASSKQGPPYNEQFF.

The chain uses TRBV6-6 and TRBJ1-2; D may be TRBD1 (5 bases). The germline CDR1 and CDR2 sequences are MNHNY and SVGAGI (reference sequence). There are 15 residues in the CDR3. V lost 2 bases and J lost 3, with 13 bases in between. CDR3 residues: CASSYVREGDYGYTF. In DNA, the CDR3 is TGTGCCAGCAGTTACGTTAGGGAAGGGGACTATGGCTACACCTTC.

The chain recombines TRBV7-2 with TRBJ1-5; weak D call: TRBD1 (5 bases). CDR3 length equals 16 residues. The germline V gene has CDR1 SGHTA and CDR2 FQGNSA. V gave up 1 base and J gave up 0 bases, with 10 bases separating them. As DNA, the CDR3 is TGTGCCAGCAGCTTAGGGGGCAGCAATAGCAATCAGCCCCAGCATTTT. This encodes CASSLGGSNSNQPQHF. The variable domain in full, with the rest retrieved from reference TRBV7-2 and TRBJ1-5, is GAGVSQSPSNKVTEKGKDVELRCDPISGHTALYWYRQSLGQGLEFLIYFQGNSAPDKSGLPSDRFSAERTGGSVSTLTIQRTQQEDSAVYLCASSLGGSNSNQPQHFGDGTRLSIL.

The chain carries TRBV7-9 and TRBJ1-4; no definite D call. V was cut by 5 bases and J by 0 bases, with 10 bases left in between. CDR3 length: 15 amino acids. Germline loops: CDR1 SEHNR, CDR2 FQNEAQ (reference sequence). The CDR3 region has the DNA TGTGCCAGCAGCCAGCCCAGCGCAACTAATGAAAAACTGTTTTTT. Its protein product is CASSQPSATNEKLFF.

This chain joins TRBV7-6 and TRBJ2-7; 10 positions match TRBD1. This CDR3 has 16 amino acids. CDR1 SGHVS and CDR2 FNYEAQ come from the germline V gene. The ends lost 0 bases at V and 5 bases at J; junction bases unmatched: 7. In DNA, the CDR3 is TGTGCCAGCAGCTTAGCGCGCGGGACAGGGGAGGACGAGCAGTACTTC. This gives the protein CASSLARGTGEDEQYF.

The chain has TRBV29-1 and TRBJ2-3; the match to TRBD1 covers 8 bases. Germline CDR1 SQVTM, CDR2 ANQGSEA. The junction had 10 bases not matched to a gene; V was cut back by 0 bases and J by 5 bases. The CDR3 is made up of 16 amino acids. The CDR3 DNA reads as TGCAGCGTTGAAGATGGGGACAGGTTGGACGAAGATACGCAGTATTTT. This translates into CSVEDGDRLDEDTQYF.

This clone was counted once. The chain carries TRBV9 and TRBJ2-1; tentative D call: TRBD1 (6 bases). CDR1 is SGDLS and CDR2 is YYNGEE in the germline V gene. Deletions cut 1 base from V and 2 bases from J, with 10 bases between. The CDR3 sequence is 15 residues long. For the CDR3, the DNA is TGTGCCAGCAGCGTACAGGGGAACACCTACAATGAGCAGTTCTTC. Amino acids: CASSVQGNTYNEQFF.

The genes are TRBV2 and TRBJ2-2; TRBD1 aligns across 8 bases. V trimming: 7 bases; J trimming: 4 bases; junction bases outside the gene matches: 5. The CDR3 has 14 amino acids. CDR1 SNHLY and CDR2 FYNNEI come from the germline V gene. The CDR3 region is CASKVTGVTGELFF. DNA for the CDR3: TGTGCCAGCAAAGTGACAGGGGTCACCGGGGAGCTGTTTTTT.

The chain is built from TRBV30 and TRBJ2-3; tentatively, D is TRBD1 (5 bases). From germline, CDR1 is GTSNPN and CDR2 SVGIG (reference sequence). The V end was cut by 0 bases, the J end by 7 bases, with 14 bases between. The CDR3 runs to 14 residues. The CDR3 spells CAWSVLSRGNTQYF. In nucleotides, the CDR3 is TGTGCCTGGAGTGTACTCAGTAGGGGAAATACGCAGTATTTT.

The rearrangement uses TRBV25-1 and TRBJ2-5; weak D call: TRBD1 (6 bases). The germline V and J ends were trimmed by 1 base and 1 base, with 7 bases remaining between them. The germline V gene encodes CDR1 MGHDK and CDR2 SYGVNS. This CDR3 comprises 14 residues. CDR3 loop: CASSELGAQETQYF. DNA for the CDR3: TGTGCCAGCAGTGAATTGGGGGCCCAAGAGACCCAGTACTTC.

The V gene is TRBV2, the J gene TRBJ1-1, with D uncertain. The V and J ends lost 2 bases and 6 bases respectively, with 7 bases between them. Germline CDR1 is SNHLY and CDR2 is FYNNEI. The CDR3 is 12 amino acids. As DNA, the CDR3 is TGTGCCAGCAGTGAAAGCGGAGCTGAAGCTTTCTTT. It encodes CASSESGAEAFF.

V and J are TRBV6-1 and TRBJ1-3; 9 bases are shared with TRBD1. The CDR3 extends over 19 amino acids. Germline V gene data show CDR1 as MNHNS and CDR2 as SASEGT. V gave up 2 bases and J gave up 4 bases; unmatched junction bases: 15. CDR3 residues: CASSEWSREQGARGNTIYF. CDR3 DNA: TGTGCCAGCAGTGAATGGTCCAGGGAACAGGGGGCGCGAGGAAACACCATATATTTT.

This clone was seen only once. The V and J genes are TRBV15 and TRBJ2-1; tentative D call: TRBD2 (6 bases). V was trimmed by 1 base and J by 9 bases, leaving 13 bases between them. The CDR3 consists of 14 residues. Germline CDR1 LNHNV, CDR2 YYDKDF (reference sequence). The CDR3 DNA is TGTGCCACCAGCAGAGTGGGGGGATCGGTTGAGCAGTTCTTC. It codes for CATSRVGGSVEQFF.

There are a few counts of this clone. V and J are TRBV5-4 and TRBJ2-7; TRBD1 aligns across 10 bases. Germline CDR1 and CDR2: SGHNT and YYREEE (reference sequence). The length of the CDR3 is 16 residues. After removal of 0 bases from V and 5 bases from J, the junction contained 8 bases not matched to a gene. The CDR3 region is CASSLAAGDRGHEQYF. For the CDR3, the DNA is TGTGCCAGCAGCTTGGCCGCAGGGGACAGGGGCCACGAGCAGTACTTC.

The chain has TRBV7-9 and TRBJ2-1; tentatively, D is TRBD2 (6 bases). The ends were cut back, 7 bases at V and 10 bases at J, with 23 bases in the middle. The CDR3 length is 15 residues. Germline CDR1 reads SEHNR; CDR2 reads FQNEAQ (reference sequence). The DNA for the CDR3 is TGTGCCAGCACCTCCCGGGAGTCCCGCCTCGCAGAGCAGTTCTTC. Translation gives CASTSRESRLAEQFF.

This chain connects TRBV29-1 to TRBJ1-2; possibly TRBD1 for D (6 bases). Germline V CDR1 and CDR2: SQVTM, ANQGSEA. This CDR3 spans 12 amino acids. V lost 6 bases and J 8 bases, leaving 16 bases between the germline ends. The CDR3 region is CSVNRVTYGYTF. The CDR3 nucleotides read TGCAGCGTCAACAGGGTCACCTACGGCTACACCTTC.

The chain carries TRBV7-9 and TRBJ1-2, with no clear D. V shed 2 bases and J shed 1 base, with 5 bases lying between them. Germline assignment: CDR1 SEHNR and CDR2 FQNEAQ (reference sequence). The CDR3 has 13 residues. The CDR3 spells CASSLTSNYGYTF. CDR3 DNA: TGTGCCAGCAGCTTAACCAGTAACTATGGCTACACCTTC.

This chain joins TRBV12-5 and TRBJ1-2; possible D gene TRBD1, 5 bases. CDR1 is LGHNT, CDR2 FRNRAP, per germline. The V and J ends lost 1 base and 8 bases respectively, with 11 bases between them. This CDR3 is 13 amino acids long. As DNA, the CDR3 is TGTGCTAGTGGTTTGGCCGGGGGGGTCGGCTACACCTTC. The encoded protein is CASGLAGGVGYTF.

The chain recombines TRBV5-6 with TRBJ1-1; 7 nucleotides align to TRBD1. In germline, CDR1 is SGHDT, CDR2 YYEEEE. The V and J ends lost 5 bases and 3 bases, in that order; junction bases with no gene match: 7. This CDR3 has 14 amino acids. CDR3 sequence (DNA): TGTGCCAGCAGAGGCGGGACAGTCTACACTGAAGCTTTCTTT. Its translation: CASRGGTVYTEAFF.

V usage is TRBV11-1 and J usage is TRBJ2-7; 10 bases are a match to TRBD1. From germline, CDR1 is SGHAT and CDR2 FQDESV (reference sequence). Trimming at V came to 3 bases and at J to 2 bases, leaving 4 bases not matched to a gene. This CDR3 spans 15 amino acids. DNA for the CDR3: TGTGCCAGCAGCTTTGAGACAGGGGGCCCCTACGAGCAGTACTTC. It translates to CASSFETGGPYEQYF.

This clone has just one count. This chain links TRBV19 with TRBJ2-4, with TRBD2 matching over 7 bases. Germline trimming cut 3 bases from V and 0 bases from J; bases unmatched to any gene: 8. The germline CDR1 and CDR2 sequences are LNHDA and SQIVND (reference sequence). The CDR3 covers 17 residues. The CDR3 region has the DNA TGTGCCAGTAGTATTGGGACTAACAGCATAGCCAAAAACATTCAGTACTTC. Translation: CASSIGTNSIAKNIQYF.

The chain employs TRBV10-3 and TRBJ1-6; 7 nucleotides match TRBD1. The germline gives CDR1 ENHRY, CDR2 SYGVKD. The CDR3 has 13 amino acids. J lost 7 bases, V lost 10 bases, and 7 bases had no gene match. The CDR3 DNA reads TGTGCCACCAGGACAGGTCTAAATTCACCCCTCCACTTT. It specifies CATRTGLNSPLHF.

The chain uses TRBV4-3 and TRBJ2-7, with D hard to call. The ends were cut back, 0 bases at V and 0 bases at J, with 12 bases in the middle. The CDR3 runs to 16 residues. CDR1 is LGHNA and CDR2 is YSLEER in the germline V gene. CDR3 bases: TGCGCCAGCAGCCAAGAGGTCTACCCACTCTCCTACGAGCAGTACTTC. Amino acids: CASSQEVYPLSYEQYF.

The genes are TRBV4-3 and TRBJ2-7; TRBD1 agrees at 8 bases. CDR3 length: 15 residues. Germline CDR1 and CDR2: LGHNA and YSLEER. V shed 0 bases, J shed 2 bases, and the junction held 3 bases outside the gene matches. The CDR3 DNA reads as TGCGCCAGCAGCCAAGATCGGGACAGGACCTACGAGCAGTACTTC. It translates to CASSQDRDRTYEQYF.